The clone carrying this TCR beta chain was detected only a few times. Its target is unknown. The sample comes from a study of cytomegalovirus exposure and HLA in healthy donors. Study-level results: In a later analysis, common viral pathogens appeared linked to several of the most significant clusters.

In germline, CDR1 is KGHSH, CDR2 LQKENI. CDR3 size: 14 residues. The ends lost 1 base at V and 3 bases at J; junction bases unmatched: 2. It was with 60 Vbeta and 13 Jbeta primers that the PCR ran. The table came from immunoSEQ multiplex PCR; TCRdb's copy has only in-frame clones and leaves some out. The repertoire has roughly 150,000 clones, around 9.6% of them found once; the top ten carry 1.5% to 2%. The V gene is TRBV18, the J gene TRBJ1-2; 7 nucleotides agree with TRBD1. Input material: PBMCs. The receptor was isolated from a male donor in good health and CMV-seronegative. The DNA of the CDR3 is TGTGCCAGCTCACCACGGGACAGAGACTATGGCTACACCTTC. It is translated as CASSPRDRDYGYTF. Full variable domain (missing parts from reference TRBV18 and TRBJ1-2): NAGVMQNPRHLVRRRGQEARLRCSPMKGHSHVYWYRQLPEEGLKFMVYLQKENIIDESGMPKERFSAEFPKEGPSILRIQQVVRGDSAAYFCASSPRDRDYGYTFGSGTRLTVV.